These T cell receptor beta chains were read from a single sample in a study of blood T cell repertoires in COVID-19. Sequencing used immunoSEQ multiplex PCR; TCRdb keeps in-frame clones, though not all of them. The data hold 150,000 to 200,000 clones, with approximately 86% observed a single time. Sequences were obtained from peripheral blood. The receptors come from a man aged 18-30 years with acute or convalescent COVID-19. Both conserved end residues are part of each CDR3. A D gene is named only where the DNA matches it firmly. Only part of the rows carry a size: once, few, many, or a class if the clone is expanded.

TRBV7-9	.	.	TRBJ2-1	TGTGCCAGCAGCTTGGATCGGGGTAGCAATGAGCAGTTCTTC	CASSLDRGSNEQFF
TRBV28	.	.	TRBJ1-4	TGTGCCAGCAGTTTAGCCACAGGGAATGAAAAACTGTTTTTT	CASSLATGNEKLFF
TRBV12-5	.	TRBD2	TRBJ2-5	TGTGCTAGTGGTCTCCGACAGCGGGGGGGCCCCCAACAAGAGACCCAGTACTTC	CASGLRQRGGPQQETQYF
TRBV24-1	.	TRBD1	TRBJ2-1	TGTGCCACCAGTGATCCCGGGACAGGGGGCCGGAATGAGCAGTTCTTC	CATSDPGTGGRNEQFF
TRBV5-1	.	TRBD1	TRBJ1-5	TGCGCCAGCAGCTTGGCCGGGACAGGGGTTGTAAGGAGCAATCAGCCCCAGCATTTT	CASSLAGTGVVRSNQPQHF
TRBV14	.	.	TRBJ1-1	TGTGCCAGCAGCCAAGTTGGACTAGAAGACTCCTACACTGAAGCTTTCTTT	CASSQVGLEDSYTEAFF
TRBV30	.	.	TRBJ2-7	TGTGCCTGGAGTGTACTTCCGGGGACAACCTACGAGCAGTACTTC	CAWSVLPGTTYEQYF
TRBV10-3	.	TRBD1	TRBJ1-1	TGTGCCATCAAACCCAGGGGGGAGAACACTGAAGCTTTCTTT	CAIKPRGENTEAFF
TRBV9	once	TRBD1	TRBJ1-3	TGTGCCAGCAGCGTTCAACAGGGGCACGGAAACACCATATATTTT	CASSVQQGHGNTIYF
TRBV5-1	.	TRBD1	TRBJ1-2	TGCGCCAGCAGCTTGGCCGGGACAGGGTATGGCTACACCTTC	CASSLAGTGYGYTF
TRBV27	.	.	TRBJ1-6	TGTGCCAGCAGTCCCCAGGGTTTAGGTTCACCCCTCCACTTT	CASSPQGLGSPLHF
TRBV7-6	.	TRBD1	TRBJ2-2	TGTGCCAGCAGCTACCCGGGACAGGGGAGGCACACCGGGGAGCTGTTTTTT	CASSYPGQGRHTGELFF
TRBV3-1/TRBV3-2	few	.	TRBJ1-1	TGTGCCAGCAGCCCACGGGGGATGCCTGAAGCTTTCTTT	CASSPRGMPEAFF
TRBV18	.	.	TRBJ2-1	TGTGCCAGCTCACCGAGTCCAGGGGCGAATGAGCAGTTCTTC	CASSPSPGANEQFF
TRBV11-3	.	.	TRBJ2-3	TGTGCCAGCAGCTTAGGAGGGCAAACCCATCCTAGCACAGATACGCAGTATTTT	CASSLGGQTHPSTDTQYF
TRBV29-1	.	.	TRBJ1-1	TGCAGCGCAGCGGGACAGAACACTGAAGCTTTCTTT	CSAAGQNTEAFF
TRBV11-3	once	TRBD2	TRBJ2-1	TGTGCCAGCAGCCCAATGACGGGACTAGCGGGGTTCAATGAGCAGTTCTTC	CASSPMTGLAGFNEQFF
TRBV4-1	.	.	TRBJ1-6	TGCGCCAGCAGCCAAGGCACAGGGTATTCACCCCTCCACTTT	CASSQGTGYSPLHF
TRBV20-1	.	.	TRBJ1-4	TGCAGTGCTAGTAACAGGGCAACTAATGAAAAACTGTTTTTT	CSASNRATNEKLFF
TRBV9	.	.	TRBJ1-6	TGTGCCAGCAGCCACTACGACAGCAATAATTCACCCCTCCACTTT	CASSHYDSNNSPLHF
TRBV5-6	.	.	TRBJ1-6	TGTGCCAGCAGCCAAGGGACAAGGGCCTCCTATAATTCACCCCTCCACTTT	CASSQGTRASYNSPLHF
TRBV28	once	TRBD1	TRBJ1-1	TGTGCCAGTCAAACAGGGGGCCTGAACACTGAAGCTTTCTTT	CASQTGGLNTEAFF
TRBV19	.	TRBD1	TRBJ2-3	TGTGCCACCCGACAGGGGACAGATACGCAGTATTTT	CATRQGTDTQYF
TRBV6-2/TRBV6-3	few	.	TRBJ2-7	TGTGCCAGCAGTTACGATTCCAGGTCAACCTACGAGCAGTACTTC	CASSYDSRSTYEQYF
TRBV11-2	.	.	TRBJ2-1	TGTGCCAGCAGCCCCAACAGCATAGGTGAGCAGTTCTTC	CASSPNSIGEQFF
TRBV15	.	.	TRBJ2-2	TGTGCCACCAGCAGCTACGGTGGGGGGGCCGACGGGGAGCTGTTTTTT	CATSSYGGGADGELFF
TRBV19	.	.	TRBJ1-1	TGTGCCAGTATCGACCGTGGACAGCTGAACACTGAAGCTTTCTTT	CASIDRGQLNTEAFF
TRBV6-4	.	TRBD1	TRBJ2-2	TGTGCCAGCAGTCCACAGGGGGCGAACACCGGGGAGCTGTTTTTT	CASSPQGANTGELFF
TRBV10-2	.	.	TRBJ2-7	TGCGCCAGCAGTGAGTCAGGGGGATCTTACGAGCAGTACTTC	CASSESGGSYEQYF
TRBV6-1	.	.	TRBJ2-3	TGTGCCAGCAGTGAATATCAGGGGGGAGGCACAGATACGCAGTATTTT	CASSEYQGGGTDTQYF
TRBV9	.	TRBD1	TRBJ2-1	TGTGCCAGCAGCGTCCTACAGGGGGCCAACAATGAGCAGTTCTTC	CASSVLQGANNEQFF
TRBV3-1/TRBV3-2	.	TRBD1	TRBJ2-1	TGTGCCAGCAGCCAAGTGCAGGGGGCGCACAATGAGCAGTTCTTC	CASSQVQGAHNEQFF
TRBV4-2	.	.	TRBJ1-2	TGTGCCAGCAGCCAAGCGGGGGATTTGCCCTATGGCTACACCTTC	CASSQAGDLPYGYTF
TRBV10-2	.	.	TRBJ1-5	TGCGCCAGCAGTAACGACGGCCGGGGCAATCAGCCCCAGCATTTT	CASSNDGRGNQPQHF
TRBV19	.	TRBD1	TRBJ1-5	TGTGCCAGTAGTATGACAGGGGGCTACAAACTCAATCAGCCCCAGCATTTT	CASSMTGGYKLNQPQHF
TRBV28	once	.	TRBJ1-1	TGTGCCAGCAGTTTTGTTTCGGAGTTAATAAACACTGAAGCTTTCTTT	CASSFVSELINTEAFF